In this sample, the clone carrying this T cell receptor beta chain turned up once. This sample is drawn from a study of blood T cell repertoires in COVID-19. In the study overall: Italy, Spain and the United States were the sources of the convalescent and acute COVID-19 samples. Sources were T cells, B-cell-depleted T cells, or PBMCs; the material itself was cDNA or gDNA.

The CDR3 totals 14 residues. Trimming shortened V by 2 bases and J by 0 bases, and 6 bases separated the two germline ends. Germline lookup yields CDR1 LGHDT and CDR2 YNNKEL (reference sequence). Study processing details: Cell counts per sample came from amplifying reference gene primers. TCRdb's copy holds only in-frame clones and misses some; the assay was immunoSEQ multiplex PCR. The V and J calls and the clone size are those of that table, but D and trimming were determined from the DNA. This sample has 90,000 to 120,000 clones, with around 82% found just once. This receptor was taken from a human donor in a cohort sampled during active COVID-19. The chain couples TRBV3-1 (or the pseudogene TRBV3-2) to TRBJ2-3, with no clear D. Sequences were obtained from peripheral blood. CDR3 sequence: CASSQLTSTDTQYF. The DNA for the CDR3 is TGTGCCAGCAGCCAACTTACTAGCACAGATACGCAGTATTTT.